This entry concerns a single T cell receptor (beta chain). Unique molecular identifiers were present on the cDNA, which also gained a universal primer site by template switching. TCRdb reprocessed the 5' RACE reads with MiXCR, giving one entry per CDR3 protein. The sample records around 650,000 distinct CDR3 sequences, 7.1% being singletons. The sample belongs to a study of identical twins. V was pared by 0 bases and J by 11 bases, with 17 bases between. Per the germline V gene, CDR1 is SGHRS and CDR2 is YFSETQ. The CDR3 consists of 15 residues. The same specimen was also included in a second study, on yellow fever vaccine responses in identical twins. That paper states: Reportedly, the T cell response mounted by twins to vaccine seemed partly convergent, partly personalized.

The sample taken for sequencing was PBMCs. The genes are TRBV5-1 and TRBJ2-2; unclear D gene. This clonotype was sampled from a woman aged 18-29 years in good health. The CDR3 DNA is TGCGCCAGCAGCTTGGCCGTAGGTGGCACCCGAGAGCTGTTTTTT. Its translation is CASSLAVGGTRELFF.